These 22 T cell receptor beta chains were sequenced from one sample in a study of lymphopenia after photon versus proton radiotherapy. Assay: immunoSEQ multiplex PCR; the TCRdb copy retains only in-frame clones and omits some. The sample has 17,000 or so clones, roughly 82% seen once. The input for sequencing was peripheral blood, taken from a patient treated with proton-based radiotherapy. Every receptor here comes from a man between 70 and 80 years old with pancreatic cancer.

The rearrangement links TRBV11-3 to TRBJ2-7, with D perhaps matching TRBD1 (5 bases). The ends were cut back, 1 base at V and 3 bases at J, with 10 bases in the middle. The CDR3 spans 14 residues. Per the germline V gene, CDR1 is SGHNT and CDR2 is YENEEA. CDR3 in DNA: TGTGCCAGCAGCTTAGGGACCGACAGCTACGAGCAGTACTTC. Protein sequence: CASSLGTDSYEQYF.

V usage is TRBV30 and J usage is TRBJ1-3; 7 nucleotides match TRBD1. The V gene end was trimmed by 3 bases and the J gene end by 2 bases; junction bases not matched to a gene: 10. The CDR3 has 16 amino acids. CDR1 GTSNPN and CDR2 SVGIG come from the germline V gene (reference sequence). CDR3 nucleotide sequence: TGTGCCTGGAGCTCATCAGGGGGTACCCCTGGAAACACCATATATTTT. It encodes CAWSSSGGTPGNTIYF.

V and J are TRBV6-6 and TRBJ1-5; D is perhaps TRBD1 (6 bases). Trimming removed 2 bases at V and 4 bases at J, with 9 bases between. CDR1 and CDR2 from the germline V gene are MNHNY and SVGAGI (reference sequence). The CDR3 totals 14 residues. CDR3 coding DNA: TGTGCCAGCAGTTACGGCAGGGGAAATCAGCCCCAGCATTTT. This gives the protein CASSYGRGNQPQHF.

The chain carries TRBV27 and TRBJ2-3; D gene unclear. Germline V CDR1 and CDR2: MNHEY, SMNVEV (reference sequence). The ends were cut back, 6 bases at V and 1 base at J, with 11 bases in the middle. This CDR3 has 14 residues. The CDR3: CASRPSLRTDTQYF. Written as DNA, the CDR3 is TGTGCCAGCAGACCCAGCTTACGCACAGATACGCAGTATTTT.

The V gene is TRBV6-1, the J gene TRBJ1-4; 7 bases match TRBD1. This CDR3 contains 15 residues. V was clipped by 4 bases and J by 5 bases; unmatched bases: 7. Germline CDR1 and CDR2: MNHNS and SASEGT. The CDR3 reads CASSGDRAPNEKLFF. Here the CDR3 DNA reads TGTGCCAGCAGTGGAGACAGGGCACCGAATGAAAAACTGTTTTTT.

The rearrangement uses TRBV4-1 and TRBJ1-5, with D possibly matching TRBD1 (5 bases). The length of the CDR3 is 16 residues. V was cut by 1 base and J by 6 bases, with 16 bases left in between. Germline V lookup: CDR1 MGHRA, CDR2 YSYEKL. CDR3 amino acids: CASSQVWSQQGQPQHF. In nucleotides, the CDR3 is TGCGCCAGCAGCCAAGTCTGGAGTCAGCAGGGTCAGCCCCAGCATTTT.

The chain is built from TRBV30 and TRBJ1-1; D not certain. This CDR3 has 13 amino acids. CDR1 is GTSNPN, CDR2 SVGIG, per germline (reference sequence). Trimming removed 3 bases at V and 1 base at J, with 9 bases between. The CDR3, as DNA: TGTGCCTGGAGCGAACAGCCGAACACTGAAGCTTTCTTT. It encodes CAWSEQPNTEAFF.

The chain recombines TRBV6-1 with TRBJ2-7; tentatively, D is TRBD1 (6 bases). Germline CDR1 is MNHNS and CDR2 is SASEGT. Trimming took 7 bases from V and 3 from J, leaving 13 bases between them. The CDR3 is made up of 13 amino acids. DNA of the CDR3: TGTGCCAGCACCAGGGGACGGGGCTACGAGCAGTACTTC. It is translated as CASTRGRGYEQYF.

The chain joins TRBV23-1 to TRBJ2-6; TRBD1 might be the D (6 bases). TRBV23-1 is treated as an ORF (open reading frame) with a function not yet certain. The CDR3 runs to 19 residues. Trimming left V 0 bases short and J 1 base short, with 16 bases between. The CDR3 DNA follows: TGCGCCAGCAGTCAATCGACGGGACACCTTCCATCTGGGGCCAACGTCCTGACTTTC. Translation gives CASSQSTGHLPSGANVLTF.

The chain joins TRBV6-1 to TRBJ1-5; 8 nucleotides align to TRBD1. Germline trimming cut 0 bases from V and 6 bases from J; bases unmatched to any gene: 10. CDR1 MNHNS and CDR2 SASEGT come from the germline V gene. CDR3 length: 17 residues. CDR3 loop: CASSEARGRGLGQPQHF. Written as DNA, the CDR3 is TGTGCCAGCAGTGAAGCCCGGGGCAGGGGGCTTGGTCAGCCCCAGCATTTT.

This rearrangement joins TRBV30 to TRBJ1-2, with a tentative D call TRBD1 (5 bases). Trimming took off 2 bases at V and 5 bases at J, with 21 bases between the two ends. CDR1 is GTSNPN and CDR2 is SVGIG in the germline V gene (reference sequence). The CDR3 has 16 amino acids. The CDR3 DNA reads TGTGCCTGGAGTATTTTACGCGCGGGGGTTAAATATGGCTACACCTTC. It yields the protein CAWSILRAGVKYGYTF. Together with reference TRBV30 and TRBJ1-2, the CDR3 gives the full variable domain: SQTIHQWPATLVQPVGSPLSLECTVEGTSNPNLYWYRQAAGRGLQLLFYSVGIGQISSEVPQNLSASRPQDRQFILSSKKLLLSDSGFYLCAWSILRAGVKYGYTFGSGTRLTVV.

This clone has just a few counts. This chain links TRBV25-1 with TRBJ1-2, with D possibly matching TRBD1 (6 bases). The V gene's germline CDR1 is MGHDK and CDR2 SYGVNS. Trimming removed 6 bases at V and 5 bases at J, with 19 bases between. The CDR3 contains 15 residues. The CDR3 DNA follows: TGTGCCAGCAGGCCGGGGCAGGGGAATGCGTATGGCTACACCTTC. Residues: CASRPGQGNAYGYTF.

The chain joins TRBV9 to TRBJ2-2, with TRBD2 matching 8 bases. Germline values: CDR1 SGDLS, CDR2 YYNGEE. The V and J ends lost 0 bases and 3 bases, in that order; junction bases with no gene match: 4. The CDR3 is 16 amino acids. CDR3 sequence: CASSVVPGGYTGELFF. The CDR3 bases are TGTGCCAGCAGCGTAGTGCCGGGGGGGTACACCGGGGAGCTGTTTTTT.

The CDR3 DNA is TGTGCCAGCAGCTTGATCGGCCAAAAAAACACTGAAGCTTTCTTT. Translating it yields CASSLIGQKNTEAFF. The chain joins TRBV5-5 to TRBJ1-1; D is unresolved. V was clipped by 1 base and J by 2 bases, with 12 bases between them. The CDR3 is made up of 15 amino acids. The V gene's germline CDR1 is SGHKS and CDR2 YYEKEE (reference sequence).

This clone was seen a handful of times. CDR3 protein: CASSSLHTRVNTDTQYF. The CDR3 nucleotides are TGTGCCAGCAGCTCCCTCCATACTAGAGTCAACACAGATACGCAGTATTTT. The chain uses TRBV7-8 and TRBJ2-3; D is perhaps TRBD2 (5 bases). V lost 4 bases and J lost 2, with 19 bases in between. CDR1 and CDR2 (germline): SGHVS, FQNEAQ. This CDR3 spans 17 amino acids.

The chain has TRBV7-3 and TRBJ2-2; 8 nucleotides line up with TRBD1. J was trimmed by 2 bases and V by 5 bases; bases with no gene match: 7. CDR1 and CDR2 (germline): SGHTA, FQGTGA. The CDR3 spans 16 residues. The CDR3 coding sequence is TGTGCCAGCAGCCCACCCCCAGGGGGCAACACCGGGGAGCTGTTTTTT. This encodes CASSPPPGGNTGELFF.

This clone was detected only once. The chain uses TRBV2 and TRBJ1-2; D gene uncertain. Trimming removed 3 bases from V and 6 bases from J, with 14 bases in between. Germline CDR1 reads SNHLY; CDR2 reads FYNNEI. CDR3 length: 14 amino acids. The DNA for the CDR3 is TGTGCCAGCAGTGACGCGCGGGTAGCCCATGGCTACACCTTC. This gives the protein CASSDARVAHGYTF.

This chain connects TRBV27 to TRBJ1-3; D is undetermined. The CDR3 runs 12 residues. CDR1 and CDR2 from the germline V gene are MNHEY and SMNVEV (reference sequence). Trimming shortened V by 4 bases and J by 4 bases, and 5 bases separated the two germline ends. The CDR3 DNA reads as TGTGCCAGCAGTTCCGAGGGAAACACCATATATTTT. Protein sequence: CASSSEGNTIYF.

The rearrangement links TRBV6-1 to TRBJ1-1; TRBD1 matches 8 bases. CDR1 is MNHNS and CDR2 is SASEGT in the germline V gene. The J segment lost 1 base and the V segment lost 2 bases, leaving 6 bases of the junction unmatched. CDR3 length: 16 amino acids. The CDR3 nucleotides read TGTGCCAGCAGTGAATTAACAGGGACAGGGAACACTGAAGCTTTCTTT. Encoded protein: CASSELTGTGNTEAFF.

This clone was seen once. The CDR3 reads CASSLLLRGQSTDTQYF. CDR3 bases: TGTGCCAGCAGCCTACTTCTGCGGGGACAAAGTACAGATACGCAGTATTTT. The rearrangement joins TRBV7-6 to TRBJ2-3, with D possibly being TRBD1 or TRBD2 (6 bases each). Germline V CDR1 and CDR2: SGHVS, FNYEAQ. The CDR3 runs to 17 residues. V lost 5 bases and J 3 bases, leaving 21 bases between the germline ends.

This clone is a singleton in its sample. The chain combines TRBV2 with TRBJ2-3, with D possibly matching TRBD2 (6 bases). CDR1 is SNHLY, CDR2 FYNNEI, per germline. CDR3 length equals 16 residues. V lost 3 bases to trimming and J lost 1 base, with 14 bases between them. The CDR3 region has the DNA TGTGCCAGCAGTGAGGAGGCGGGGTTCCGCACAGATACGCAGTATTTT. It encodes CASSEEAGFRTDTQYF.

This clone came up a few times. The J gene is TRBJ2-7, the V gene TRBV29-1; D may be TRBD1 (7 bases). Germline V CDR1 and CDR2: SQVTM, ANQGSEA. Trimming cost V 3 bases and J 3 bases, with 12 bases left between them. This CDR3 spans 13 amino acids. For the CDR3, the DNA is TGCAGCGTTGACCGGCAGGGGGGCTACGAGCAGTACTTC. It specifies CSVDRQGGYEQYF.